Presented here are 28 T cell receptor beta chains from one specimen sequenced in a study of CD8+CD57+ T cells in acquired aplastic anemia (dated by TCRdb to 2016 to 2019). Sequencing was performed on an Illumina HiSeq 2000. Genomic DNA served as template for TCR beta VDJ combination and CDR3 sequence profiling. The public sequencing data were trimmed at Q25 with fastp and processed into clonotypes with MiXCR by TCRdb, which kept only in-frame beta chains. Merged by CDR3 protein, the rows form single entries marked with the most common genes and DNA. This sample has 150,000 to 200,000 distinct CDR3 sequences in its table, and 64% of those were observed once. The ten largest make up roughly 50% of the sample. Input material: sorted CD4+, CD8+, or CD8+CD57+ T cells (not recorded which) from PBMCs. Every receptor here comes from a human donor with severe aplastic anemia or a healthy control (not recorded which).

This clonotype was observed once. This chain joins TRBV5-1 and TRBJ2-7; 8 bases align to TRBD2. With 3 bases clipped from V and 3 bases from J, the junction kept 11 bases outside the gene matches. The CDR3 loop spans 16 amino acids. Germline assignment: CDR1 SGHRS and CDR2 YFSETQ. The CDR3 DNA is TGCGCCAGCAGCTCATCTCGGACTAGCTTTGGCTACGAGCAGTACTTC. Its translation: CASSSSRTSFGYEQYF.

This clonotype was detected a few times. The chain joins TRBV5-1 to TRBJ2-1; 10 bases align to TRBD1. Germline V lookup: CDR1 SGHRS, CDR2 YFSETQ. CDR3 length: 14 amino acids. V lost 7 bases and J lost 9; bases outside the gene matches: 10. Written as DNA, the CDR3 is TGCGCCAGCCTCCCCGGGACAGGGGATACTGAGCAGTTCTTC. Translating gives CASLPGTGDTEQFF.

This clonotype is a singleton in its sample. J is TRBJ1-6 and V is TRBV20-1, with a tentative D call TRBD1 (6 bases). Trimming removed 7 bases from V and 7 bases from J, with 23 bases in between. Per the germline V gene, CDR1 is DFQATT and CDR2 is SNEGSKA (reference sequence). The CDR3 spans 16 residues. DNA of the CDR3: TGCAGTGTTAGGCTGTACAGGGACGGTATCAATTCACCCCTCCACTTT. Protein: CSVRLYRDGINSPLHF.

The chain links TRBV20-1 to TRBJ2-5, with 12 bases that match TRBD2. The CDR3 loop spans 15 amino acids. Trimming removed 0 bases from V and 4 bases from J; junction bases left unmatched: 3. Looked up from germline, CDR1 is DFQATT and CDR2 is SNEGSKA (reference sequence). CDR3 sequence reads: CSARERGLAGETQYF. CDR3 nucleotide sequence: TGCAGTGCTAGAGAGAGGGGACTAGCGGGAGAGACCCAGTACTTC.

This sequence joins TRBV19 and TRBJ2-2; D gene uncertain. V was cut by 9 bases and J by 7 bases, with 9 bases left in between. This CDR3 spans 11 amino acids. Germline assignment: CDR1 LNHDA and CDR2 SQIVND (reference sequence). The CDR3 spells CASQRYGELFF. CDR3 sequence (DNA): TGTGCCAGCCAACGTTACGGGGAGCTGTTTTTT.

The J gene is TRBJ2-2, the V gene TRBV6-4; D is possibly TRBD2 (6 bases). CDR3 size: 16 residues. The V and J ends lost 0 bases and 0 bases respectively, with 8 bases between them. CDR1 and CDR2 (germline): MRHNA, SNTAGT. CDR3 amino acids: CASSDSRGANTGELFF. CDR3 coding DNA: TGTGCCAGCAGTGACTCGCGGGGAGCGAACACCGGGGAGCTGTTTTTT.

The CDR3 sequence: CASSPTGTSDYEQYF. The CDR3 nucleotides read TGTGCCAGCAGCCCCACCGGGACTAGCGACTACGAGCAGTACTTC. The chain joins TRBV7-3 to TRBJ2-7; 10 nucleotides line up with TRBD2. The CDR3 consists of 15 residues. Trimming removed 5 bases from V and 3 bases from J; junction bases left unmatched: 7. Germline V lookup: CDR1 SGHTA, CDR2 FQGTGA.

V is TRBV24-1 and J is TRBJ1-1; tentative D call: TRBD1 (5 bases). With 7 bases removed from V and 8 bases from J, the gap between germline ends came to 13 bases. Germline loops: CDR1 KGHDR, CDR2 SFDVKD. The CDR3 totals 12 residues. CDR3 amino acids: CATRRGESEAFF. CDR3 nucleotides: TGTGCCACCAGACGGGGCGAGTCGGAAGCTTTCTTT.

This clonotype occurred many times. The chain combines TRBV25-1 with TRBJ1-2; no reliable D call. V dropped 1 base and J dropped 3 bases, with 9 bases sitting between them. The CDR3 totals 14 residues. Germline V CDR1 and CDR2: MGHDK, SYGVNS. CDR3 in amino acids: CASSESEDYYGYTF. The CDR3 nucleotides are TGTGCCAGCAGTGAATCCGAAGATTACTATGGCTACACCTTC.

The J gene is TRBJ2-1, the V gene TRBV12-3 or TRBV12-4, with 16 bases aligning to TRBD2. This CDR3 has 16 residues. V shed 3 bases and J 8 bases; nucleotides not matched to a gene: 4. The CDR3 here is CASSFRGTSGRDEQFF. The CDR3 nucleotides read TGTGCCAGCAGTTTTCGAGGGACTAGCGGGAGGGATGAGCAGTTCTTC.

The CDR3 DNA reads as TGTGCCAGCAGTCCCCGAGGTGGAGGTACTTATGGCTACACCTTC. Its protein product is CASSPRGGGTYGYTF. The chain carries TRBV6-5 and TRBJ1-2, with D hard to call. Germline CDR1 MNHEY, CDR2 SVGAGI. Trimming removed 5 bases from V and 5 bases from J, with 18 bases in between. The CDR3 sequence is 15 residues long.

This clonotype has a handful of counts. The rearrangement joins TRBV7-9 to TRBJ1-6; no clear D gene. CDR3 length: 11 amino acids. The ends were cut back, 5 bases at V and 9 bases at J, with 5 bases in the middle. Germline CDR1 reads SEHNR; CDR2 reads FQNEAQ (reference sequence). As DNA, the CDR3 is TGTGCCAGCAGCGAGGGTTCACCCCTCCACTTT. It yields the protein CASSEGSPLHF.

This clonotype was detected once. The chain uses TRBV7-9 and TRBJ1-2; D might be TRBD1 (5 bases). V lost 5 bases, J lost 1 base, and 11 bases lay in between. The CDR3 loop spans 14 amino acids. Germline CDR1 and CDR2: SEHNR and FQNEAQ (reference sequence). In DNA form, the CDR3 reads TGTGCCAGCAGCAAAGACGGGGGTAACTATGGCTACACCTTC. This sequence encodes CASSKDGGNYGYTF. The entire variable domain, with the rest obtained from reference TRBV7-9 and TRBJ1-2, is as follows: DTGVSQNPRHKITKRGQNVTFRCDPISEHNRLYWYRQTLGQGPEFLTYFQNEAQLEKSRLLSDRFSAERPKGSFSTLEIQRTEQGDSAMYLCASSKDGGNYGYTFGSGTRLTVV.

The rearrangement joins TRBV15 to TRBJ2-7, with a tentative D call TRBD1 (6 bases). Germline V gene data show CDR1 as LNHNV and CDR2 as YYDKDF (reference sequence). The CDR3 totals 14 residues. The V end lost 5 bases, the J end lost 3 bases, and 14 bases lay between the germline ends. The chain's CDR3 is CATSEVGRGYEQYF. The CDR3 bases are TGTGCCACCAGCGAAGTGGGCAGGGGCTACGAGCAGTACTTC. The entire variable domain, with the rest obtained from reference TRBV15 and TRBJ2-7, is as follows: DAMVIQNPRYQVTQFGKPVTLSCSQTLNHNVMYWYQQKSSQAPKLLFHYYDKDFNNEADTPDNFQSRRPNTSFCFLDIRSPGLGDTAMYLCATSEVGRGYEQYFGPGTRLTVT.

This chain links TRBV30 with TRBJ2-3; D is uncertain. Germline V gene data show CDR1 as GTSNPN and CDR2 as SVGIG (reference sequence). This CDR3 is built from 14 residues. V shed 5 bases and J shed 1 base, with 13 bases lying between them. CDR3 loop: CAWQPGWGTDTQYF. The CDR3 coding sequence is TGTGCCTGGCAGCCGGGTTGGGGCACAGATACGCAGTATTTT.

Comments on this clonotype: The CDR3 does not close with the conserved phenylalanine or tryptophan, likely indicating a read error. This sequence joins TRBV12-3 or TRBV12-4 and TRBJ2-2; D remains unclear. Trimming pared 7 bases from V and 0 bases from J, leaving 0 bases between. CDR3 length equals 11 residues. The CDR3 nucleotides read TGTGCCAGCACGAACACCGGGGAGCTGTTTTCT. Amino acids: CASTNTGELFS.

This clonotype was picked up many times. The rearrangement uses TRBV7-9 and TRBJ2-3; 7 positions match TRBD2. V was clipped by 4 bases and J by 2 bases; unmatched bases: 9. The CDR3 length is 16 residues. The germline V gene encodes CDR1 SEHNR and CDR2 FQNEAQ (reference sequence). CDR3 DNA sequence: TGTGCCAGCAGCTCGACTAGCTTAGTACTCACAGATACGCAGTATTTT. Its protein product is CASSSTSLVLTDTQYF. The full variable domain, completed using reference TRBV7-9 and TRBJ2-3, is DTGVSQNPRHKITKRGQNVTFRCDPISEHNRLYWYRQTLGQGPEFLTYFQNEAQLEKSRLLSDRFSAERPKGSFSTLEIQRTEQGDSAMYLCASSSTSLVLTDTQYFGPGTRLTVL.

As concerns this clonotype: The conserved phenylalanine or tryptophan normally closing the CDR3 is absent here, so this likely arose from a read error. The chain links TRBV5-6 to TRBJ2-7; TRBD1 matches 7 bases. There are 15 residues in the CDR3. Germline assignment: CDR1 SGHDT and CDR2 YYEEEE. V shed 4 bases and J 6 bases; nucleotides not matched to a gene: 13. The CDR3 DNA follows: TGTGCCAGCAGCCCGGGATATGGACAGGCCCCCGAGCAGTACTCC. Translation gives CASSPGYGQAPEQYS.

In this sample, this clonotype turned up once. This chain links TRBV5-1 with TRBJ1-2; 8 nucleotides agree with TRBD1. V was pared by 4 bases and J by 4 bases, with 6 bases of the junction left unmatched. CDR1 and CDR2 (germline): SGHRS, YFSETQ. CDR3 length: 14 residues. The CDR3 nucleotides are TGCGCCAGCAGCGCGGACAGGGTTTCCTATGGCTACACCTTC. Amino acid sequence: CASSADRVSYGYTF. Together with reference TRBV5-1 and TRBJ1-2, the CDR3 gives the full variable domain: KAGVTQTPRYLIKTRGQQVTLSCSPISGHRSVSWYQQTPGQGLQFLFEYFSETQRNKGNFPGRFSGRQFSNSRSEMNVSTLELGDSALYLCASSADRVSYGYTFGSGTRLTVV.

The chain links TRBV20-1 to TRBJ2-2, with 9 bases identical to TRBD1. The CDR3 loop spans 13 amino acids. V lost 6 bases to trimming and J lost 4 bases; unmatched junction nucleotides: 3. CDR1 is DFQATT, CDR2 SNEGSKA, per germline (reference sequence). CDR3 residues: CSAPDRGTGELFF. The CDR3 DNA follows: TGCAGTGCACCGGACAGGGGCACCGGGGAGCTGTTTTTT.

The CDR3 sequence is CASSLTRDDEQYF. DNA of the CDR3: TGTGCCAGCAGCTTAACCCGGGACGACGAGCAGTACTTC. The rearrangement uses TRBV7-3 and TRBJ2-7, with D perhaps being TRBD1 or TRBD2 (5 bases each). The CDR3 runs 13 residues. Germline-derived CDR1 and CDR2 are SGHTA and FQGTGA. The V end lost 0 bases, the J end lost 5 bases, and 8 bases lay between the germline ends. The whole variable domain, remainder taken from reference TRBV7-3 and TRBJ2-7, is GAGVSQTPSNKVTEKGKYVELRCDPISGHTALYWYRQSLGQGPEFLIYFQGTGAADDSGLPNDRFFAVRPEGSVSTLKIQRTERGDSAVYLCASSLTRDDEQYFGPGTRLTVT.

The CDR3 reads CASSFGTGGNYGYTF. The CDR3 DNA is TGTGCCAGCAGCTTCGGGACAGGGGGTAACTATGGCTACACCTTC. The rearrangement links TRBV7-9 to TRBJ1-2; 11 nucleotides line up with TRBD1. Germline V gives CDR1 SEHNR, CDR2 FQNEAQ (reference sequence). CDR3 length: 15 residues. After removal of 3 bases from V and 1 base from J, the junction contained 1 base not matched to a gene.

The chain has TRBV10-1 and TRBJ1-2; 8 bases agree with TRBD1. This CDR3 comprises 13 residues. Germline CDR1 and CDR2: WNHNN and SYGVQD (reference sequence). V shed 4 bases, J shed 3 bases, and the junction held 1 base outside the gene matches. CDR3 sequence: CASSVTGDYGYTF. CDR3 in DNA: TGCGCCAGCAGTGTGACAGGGGACTATGGCTACACCTTC.

The V call is TRBV24-1, the J call TRBJ2-2; perhaps TRBD2 as D (5 bases). The V gene's germline CDR1 is KGHDR and CDR2 SFDVKD. This CDR3 is built from 14 residues. Trimming took 5 bases from V and 3 from J, leaving 9 bases between them. DNA for the CDR3: TGTGCCACCAGTGGCGGACTTTACACCGGGGAGCTGTTTTTT. This translates into CATSGGLYTGELFF.

The rearrangement uses TRBV2 and TRBJ2-6, with no clear D. This CDR3 has 17 amino acids. CDR1 is SNHLY, CDR2 FYNNEI, per germline. V was cut by 3 bases and J by 0 bases, with 12 bases left in between. The CDR3 bases are TGTGCCAGCAGTGAGAGGCAGATTAGCTCTGGGGCCAACGTCCTGACTTTC. This encodes CASSERQISSGANVLTF.

This chain links TRBV10-1 with TRBJ1-5; D gene ambiguous. V lost 3 bases and J lost 3, with 3 bases in between. The CDR3 loop spans 12 amino acids. CDR1 WNHNN and CDR2 SYGVQD come from the germline V gene (reference sequence). CDR3 sequence: CASSDPNQPQHF. The CDR3, as DNA: TGCGCCAGCAGTGACCCCAATCAGCCCCAGCATTTT.

The chain recombines TRBV5-1 with TRBJ2-5; TRBD1 aligns across 8 bases. The trim removed 0 bases at V and 5 bases at J, leaving 6 bases unmatched. From germline, CDR1 is SGHRS and CDR2 YFSETQ. This CDR3 has 15 residues. CDR3 protein: CASSLGGRGPETQYF. CDR3 bases: TGCGCCAGCAGCTTGGGCGGCAGGGGGCCGGAGACCCAGTACTTC.

This chain connects TRBV19 to TRBJ1-2; D not resolved. The ends were cut back, 2 bases at V and 2 bases at J, with 6 bases in the middle. The CDR3 runs 13 residues. Germline V gene sequence: CDR1 LNHDA, CDR2 SQIVND (reference sequence). The CDR3 region is CASSISGNYGYTF. CDR3 nucleotides: TGTGCCAGTAGTATATCGGGGAACTATGGCTACACCTTC.